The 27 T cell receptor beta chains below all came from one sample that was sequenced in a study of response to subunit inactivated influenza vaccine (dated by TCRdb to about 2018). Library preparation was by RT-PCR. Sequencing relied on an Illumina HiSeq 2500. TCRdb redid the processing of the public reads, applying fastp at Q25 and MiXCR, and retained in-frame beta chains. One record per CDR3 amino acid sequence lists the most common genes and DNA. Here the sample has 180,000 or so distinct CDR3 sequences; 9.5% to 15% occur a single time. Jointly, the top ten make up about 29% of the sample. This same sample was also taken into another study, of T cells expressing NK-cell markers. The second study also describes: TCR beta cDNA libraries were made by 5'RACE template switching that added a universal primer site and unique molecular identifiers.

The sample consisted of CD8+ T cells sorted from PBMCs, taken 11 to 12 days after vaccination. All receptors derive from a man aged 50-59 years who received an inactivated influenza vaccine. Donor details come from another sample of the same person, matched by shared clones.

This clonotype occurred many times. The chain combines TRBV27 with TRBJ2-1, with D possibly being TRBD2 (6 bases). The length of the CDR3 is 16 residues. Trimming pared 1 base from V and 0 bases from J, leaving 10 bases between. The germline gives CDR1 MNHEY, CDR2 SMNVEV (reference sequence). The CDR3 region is CASSLLVGGSYNEQFF. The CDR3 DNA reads TGTGCCAGCAGTTTATTGGTGGGGGGCTCCTACAATGAGCAGTTCTTC.

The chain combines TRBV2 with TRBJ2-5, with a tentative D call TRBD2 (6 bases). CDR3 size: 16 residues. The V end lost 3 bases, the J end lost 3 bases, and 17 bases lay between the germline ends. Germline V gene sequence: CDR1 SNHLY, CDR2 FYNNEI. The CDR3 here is CASSEDPLGGKETQYF. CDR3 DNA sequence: TGTGCCAGCAGTGAGGATCCGCTCGGGGGAAAAGAGACCCAGTACTTC. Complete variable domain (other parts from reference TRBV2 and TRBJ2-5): EPEVTQTPSHQVTQMGQEVILRCVPISNHLYFYWYRQILGQKVEFLVSFYNNEISEKSEIFDDQFSVERPDGSNFTLKIRSTKLEDSAMYFCASSEDPLGGKETQYFGPGTRLLVL.

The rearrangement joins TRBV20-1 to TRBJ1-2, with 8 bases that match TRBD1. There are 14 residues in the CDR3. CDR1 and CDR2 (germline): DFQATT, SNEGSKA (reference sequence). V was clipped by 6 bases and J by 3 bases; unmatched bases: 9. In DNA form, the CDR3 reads TGCAGTGCCACCGGACAGGGTGGCCACTATGGCTACACCTTC. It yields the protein CSATGQGGHYGYTF.

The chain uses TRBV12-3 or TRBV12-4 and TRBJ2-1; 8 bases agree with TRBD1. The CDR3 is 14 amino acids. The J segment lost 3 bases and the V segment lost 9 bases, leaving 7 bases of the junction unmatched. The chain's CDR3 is CASRDRGVYNEQFF. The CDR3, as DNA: TGTGCCAGTCGAGACAGGGGAGTCTACAATGAGCAGTTCTTC.

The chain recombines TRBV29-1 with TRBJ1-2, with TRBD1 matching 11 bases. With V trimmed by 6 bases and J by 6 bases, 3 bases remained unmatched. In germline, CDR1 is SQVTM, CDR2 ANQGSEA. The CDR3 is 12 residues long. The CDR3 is CSVGQGADGYTF. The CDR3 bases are TGCAGCGTAGGACAGGGGGCAGATGGCTACACCTTC.

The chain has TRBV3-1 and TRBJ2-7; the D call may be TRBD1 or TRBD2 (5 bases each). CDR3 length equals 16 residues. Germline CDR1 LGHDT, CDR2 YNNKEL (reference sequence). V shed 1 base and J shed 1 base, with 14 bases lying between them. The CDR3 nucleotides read TGTGCCAGCAGCCAAGGATGGGGGTTGTTATCCTACGAGCAGTACTTC. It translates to CASSQGWGLLSYEQYF.

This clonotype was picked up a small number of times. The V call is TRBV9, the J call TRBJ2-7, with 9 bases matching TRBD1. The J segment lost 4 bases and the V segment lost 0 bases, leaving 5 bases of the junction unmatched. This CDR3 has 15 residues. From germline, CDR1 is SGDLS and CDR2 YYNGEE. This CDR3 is CASSVAGTGSYEQYF. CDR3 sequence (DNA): TGTGCCAGCAGCGTAGCCGGGACAGGGTCGTACGAGCAGTACTTC. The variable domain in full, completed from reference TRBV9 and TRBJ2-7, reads DSGVTQTPKHLITATGQRVTLRCSPRSGDLSVYWYQQSLDQGLQFLIQYYNGEERAKGNILERFSAQQFPDLHSELNLSSLELGDSALYFCASSVAGTGSYEQYFGPGTRLTVT.

CDR3: CASSQVTGGIYEQYF. In DNA form, the CDR3 reads TGTGCCAGCAGCCAAGTAACAGGGGGAATATACGAGCAGTACTTC. V usage is TRBV4-2 and J usage is TRBJ2-7; 8 bases agree with TRBD1. The V segment lost 1 base and the J segment 4 bases; nucleotides outside the gene matches: 6. Germline V gene data show CDR1 as LGHNA and CDR2 as YNFKEQ. There are 15 residues in the CDR3.

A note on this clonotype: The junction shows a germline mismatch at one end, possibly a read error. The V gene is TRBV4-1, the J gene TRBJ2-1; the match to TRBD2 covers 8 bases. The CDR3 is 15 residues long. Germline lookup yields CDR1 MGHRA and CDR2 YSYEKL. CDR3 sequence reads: CASSQVGGAENEHFF. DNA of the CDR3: TGCGCCAGCAGCCAAGTCGGGGGGGCGGAAAATGAGCACTTCTTC.

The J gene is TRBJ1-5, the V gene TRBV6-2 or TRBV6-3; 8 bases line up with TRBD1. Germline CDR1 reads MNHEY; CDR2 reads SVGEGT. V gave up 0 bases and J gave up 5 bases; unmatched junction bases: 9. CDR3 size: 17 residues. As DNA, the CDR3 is TGTGCCAGCAGTTACTCGATAGGCCAGGGGGCCTATCAGCCCCAGCATTTT. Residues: CASSYSIGQGAYQPQHF.

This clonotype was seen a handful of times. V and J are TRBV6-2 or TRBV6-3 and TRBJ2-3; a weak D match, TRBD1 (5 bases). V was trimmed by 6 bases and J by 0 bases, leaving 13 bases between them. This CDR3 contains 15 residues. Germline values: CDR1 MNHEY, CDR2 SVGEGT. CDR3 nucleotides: TGTGCCAGCAGCTACCTGGGGCCTAGCACAGATACGCAGTATTTT. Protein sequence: CASSYLGPSTDTQYF.

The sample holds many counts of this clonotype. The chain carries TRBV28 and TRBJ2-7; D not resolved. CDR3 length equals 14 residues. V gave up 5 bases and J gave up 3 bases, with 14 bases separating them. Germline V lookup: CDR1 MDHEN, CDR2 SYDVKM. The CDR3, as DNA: TGTGCCAGCAGTCGGATGGTAGAAGTCTACGAGCAGTACTTC. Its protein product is CASSRMVEVYEQYF.

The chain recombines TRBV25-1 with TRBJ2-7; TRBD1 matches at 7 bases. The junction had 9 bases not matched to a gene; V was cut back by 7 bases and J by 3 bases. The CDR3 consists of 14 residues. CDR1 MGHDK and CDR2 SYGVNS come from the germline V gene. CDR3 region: CASIAGTENYEQYF. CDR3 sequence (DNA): TGTGCCAGCATCGCCGGGACAGAAAACTACGAGCAGTACTTC.

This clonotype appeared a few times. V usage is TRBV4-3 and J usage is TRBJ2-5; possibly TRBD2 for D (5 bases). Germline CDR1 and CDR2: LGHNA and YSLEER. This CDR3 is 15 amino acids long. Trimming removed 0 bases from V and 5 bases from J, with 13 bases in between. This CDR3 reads CASSQDEARRETQYF. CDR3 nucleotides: TGCGCCAGCAGCCAAGATGAGGCCAGGAGGGAGACCCAGTACTTC.

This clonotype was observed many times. The CDR3 nucleotides are TGTGCCATCACTAGCGGGGGTATGTCCTACGAGCAGTACTTC. Its translation: CAITSGGMSYEQYF. The V and J genes are TRBV10-3 and TRBJ2-7; 10 nucleotides line up with TRBD2. J gave up 1 base and V 7 bases, and 4 bases lay outside the gene matches. In germline, CDR1 is ENHRY, CDR2 SYGVKD. The CDR3 runs 14 residues.

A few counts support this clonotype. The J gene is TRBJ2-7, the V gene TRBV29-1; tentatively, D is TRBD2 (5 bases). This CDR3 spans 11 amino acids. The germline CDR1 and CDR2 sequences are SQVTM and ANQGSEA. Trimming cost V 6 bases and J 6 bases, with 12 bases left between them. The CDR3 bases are TGCAGCGTCCGGGATCCCGGCGAGCAGTACTTC. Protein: CSVRDPGEQYF.

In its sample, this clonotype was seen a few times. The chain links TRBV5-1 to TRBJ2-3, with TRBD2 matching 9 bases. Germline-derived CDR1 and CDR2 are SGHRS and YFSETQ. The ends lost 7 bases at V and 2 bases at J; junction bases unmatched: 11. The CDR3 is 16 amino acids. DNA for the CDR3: TGCGCCAGCGCCGGGGTAGCGGGGGCCAACACAGATACGCAGTATTTT. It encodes CASAGVAGANTDTQYF. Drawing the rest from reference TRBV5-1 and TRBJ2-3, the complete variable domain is KAGVTQTPRYLIKTRGQQVTLSCSPISGHRSVSWYQQTPGQGLQFLFEYFSETQRNKGNFPGRFSGRQFSNSRSEMNVSTLELGDSALYLCASAGVAGANTDTQYFGPGTRLTVL.

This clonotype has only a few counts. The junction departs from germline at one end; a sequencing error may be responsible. The CDR3 loop is CASSSGLLPSF. The DNA for the CDR3 is TGTGCCAGCAGCTCAGGACTCCTCCCATCCTTC. This sequence joins TRBV7-9 and TRBJ2-7, with D possibly being TRBD2 (5 bases). The CDR3 spans 11 residues. The germline V gene has CDR1 SEHNR and CDR2 FQNEAQ (reference sequence). The variable domain in full, with the rest retrieved from reference TRBV7-9 and TRBJ2-7, is DTGVSQNPRHKITKRGQNVTFRCDPISEHNRLYWYRQTLGQGPEFLTYFQNEAQLEKSRLLSDRFSAERPKGSFSTLEIQRTEQGDSAMYLCASSSGLLPSFGPGTRLTVT.

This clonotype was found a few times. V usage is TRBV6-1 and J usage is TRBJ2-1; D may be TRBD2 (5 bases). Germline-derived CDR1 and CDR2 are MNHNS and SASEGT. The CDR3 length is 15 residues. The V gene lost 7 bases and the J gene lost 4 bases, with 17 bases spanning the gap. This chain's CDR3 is CASNPSGGTYNEQFF. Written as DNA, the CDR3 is TGTGCCAGCAATCCCAGCGGAGGCACTTACAATGAGCAGTTCTTC.

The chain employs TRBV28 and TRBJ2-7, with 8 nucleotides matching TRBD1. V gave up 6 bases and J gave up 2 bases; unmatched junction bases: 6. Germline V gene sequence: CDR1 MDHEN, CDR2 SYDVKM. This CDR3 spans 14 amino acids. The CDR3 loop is CASSPTGDPYEQYF. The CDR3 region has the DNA TGTGCCAGCAGCCCGACAGGGGACCCCTACGAGCAGTACTTC.

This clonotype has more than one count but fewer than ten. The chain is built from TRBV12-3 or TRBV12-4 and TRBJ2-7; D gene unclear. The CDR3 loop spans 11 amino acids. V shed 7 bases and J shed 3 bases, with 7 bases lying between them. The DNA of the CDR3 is TGTGCCAGCATGGTCTACTACGAGCAGTACTTC. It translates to CASMVYYEQYF.

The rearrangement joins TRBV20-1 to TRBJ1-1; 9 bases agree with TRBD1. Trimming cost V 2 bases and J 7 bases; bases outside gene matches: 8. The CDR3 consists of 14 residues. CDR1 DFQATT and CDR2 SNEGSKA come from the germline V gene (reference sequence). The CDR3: CSARPGQGEIEAFF. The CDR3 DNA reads TGCAGTGCTAGACCGGGACAGGGTGAGATTGAAGCTTTCTTT.

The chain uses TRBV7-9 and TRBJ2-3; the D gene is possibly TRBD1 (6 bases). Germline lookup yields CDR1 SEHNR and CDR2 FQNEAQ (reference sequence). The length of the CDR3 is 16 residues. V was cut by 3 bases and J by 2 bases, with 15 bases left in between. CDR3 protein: CASSLTQGGPTDTQYF. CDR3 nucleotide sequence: TGTGCCAGCAGCTTGACACAGGGTGGCCCCACAGATACGCAGTATTTT.

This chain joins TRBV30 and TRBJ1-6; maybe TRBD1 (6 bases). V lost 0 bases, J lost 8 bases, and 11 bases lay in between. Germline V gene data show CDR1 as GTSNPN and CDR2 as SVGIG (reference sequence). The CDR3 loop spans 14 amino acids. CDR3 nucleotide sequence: TGTGCCTGGAGTGTATTAGGGGGGGATTCACCCCTCCACTTT. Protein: CAWSVLGGDSPLHF.

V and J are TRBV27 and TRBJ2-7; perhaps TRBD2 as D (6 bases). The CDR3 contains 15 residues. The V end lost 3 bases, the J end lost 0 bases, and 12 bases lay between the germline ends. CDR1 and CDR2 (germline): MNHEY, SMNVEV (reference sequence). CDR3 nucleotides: TGTGCCAGCAGTTTGGCTCAGGGACTCTCCTACGAGCAGTACTTC. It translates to CASSLAQGLSYEQYF.

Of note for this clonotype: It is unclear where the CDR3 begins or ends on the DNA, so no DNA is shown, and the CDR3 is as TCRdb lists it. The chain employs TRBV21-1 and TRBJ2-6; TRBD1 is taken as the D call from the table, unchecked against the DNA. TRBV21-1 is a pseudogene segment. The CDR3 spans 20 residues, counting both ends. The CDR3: CASSKSGGDTFGPGANVLTF.

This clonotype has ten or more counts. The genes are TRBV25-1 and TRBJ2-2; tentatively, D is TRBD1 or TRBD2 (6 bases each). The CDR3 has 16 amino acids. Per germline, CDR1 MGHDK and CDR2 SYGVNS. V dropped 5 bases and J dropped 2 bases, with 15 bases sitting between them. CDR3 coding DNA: TGTGCCAGCAGTCCCTTCCGGGGGCCAAACACCGGGGAGCTGTTTTTT. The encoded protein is CASSPFRGPNTGELFF.